This T cell receptor (beta chain) was observed in a study of cytomegalovirus exposure and HLA in healthy donors. The overall study: Across 350 to 400 genotyped donors, about 86% landed in the Caucasian-associated ancestry cluster. Study results and limitations: Association with HLA alleles at 0.05 false discovery rate was found for around 15,000 TCR beta sequences in a later analysis.

Donors showed nominal health when sampled, although they likely had unrecorded immune exposures. PCR employed 60 Vbeta and 13 Jbeta primers. Repertoires were generated with immunoSEQ multiplex PCR, while TCRdb's copy carries only in-frame clones and drops some. The table has roughly 120,000 clones, 65% to 85% seen once; the top ten hold about 6.6%. About this clone itself: Antigen: not known.

CDR1 is MNHNY and CDR2 is SVGAGI in the germline V gene (reference sequence). V dropped 6 bases and J dropped 7 bases, with 12 bases sitting between them. This CDR3 region has 13 residues. The TCR sequence derives from a man aged 25 to 40 in good health and CMV-seropositive. The sequencing sample was made of PBMCs. This rearrangement joins TRBV6-6 to TRBJ1-4, with D perhaps matching TRBD1 (6 bases). CDR3 nucleotides: TGTGCCAGCAGACAGGGATTGGGTGAAAAACTGTTTTTT. Protein product: CASRQGLGEKLFF.